This is a list of T cell receptor beta chains from one sample in a study of T cell repertoires in cytomegalovirus infection. TCRdb processed the reads anew with MiXCR; each CDR3 protein has one entry. Here the sample spans 750,000 to 950,000 distinct CDR3 sequences, 25% to 30% being singletons. No antigen is known for these receptors. Sequencing used cultured CD8+ T cells from PBMCs, obtained from culture after CMV antigen stimulation. The receptors originated from a human donor in good health (CMV status not recorded). Some clones in this sample may be carry-over from other donors' samples. The CDR3 runs from the conserved cysteine through the conserved F or W. D genes are given only for firm matches.

j_gene: TRBJ2-3
v_gene: TRBV6-5
d_gene: TRBD2
CDR3aa: CASRPVAGPGADTQYF

j_gene: TRBJ1-4
v_gene: TRBV4-3
d_gene: NA
CDR3aa: CASSPHGGSVREKLFF

j_gene: TRBJ2-1
v_gene: TRBV7-6
d_gene: NA
CDR3aa: CASSLVFRTEGNEQFF

j_gene: TRBJ1-3
v_gene: TRBV9
d_gene: NA
CDR3aa: CASSGTGTAGNTIYF

j_gene: TRBJ2-5
v_gene: TRBV2
d_gene: TRBD2
CDR3aa: CASSDLDIAGGRETQYF

j_gene: TRBJ1-6
v_gene: TRBV6-1
d_gene: NA
CDR3aa: CASRLRSSYNSPLHF

j_gene: TRBJ1-1
v_gene: TRBV5-5
d_gene: TRBD1
CDR3aa: CASSLGQGETEAFF

j_gene: TRBJ2-1
v_gene: TRBV28
d_gene: NA
CDR3aa: CASSLHLRAFQQFF

j_gene: TRBJ2-2
v_gene: TRBV4-1
d_gene: TRBD2
CDR3aa: CASSQGRDYTSGGGELFF

j_gene: TRBJ2-2
v_gene: TRBV7-6
d_gene: TRBD1
CDR3aa: CASSSWTGPTGELFF

j_gene: TRBJ2-2
v_gene: TRBV7-6
d_gene: TRBD2
CDR3aa: CASSLTDASGGANTGELFF

j_gene: TRBJ2-2
v_gene: TRBV6-5
d_gene: NA
CDR3aa: CATMHTTGLGTGELFF

j_gene: TRBJ1-2
v_gene: TRBV7-9
d_gene: NA
CDR3aa: CASSLQEGTDGYTF

j_gene: TRBJ2-1
v_gene: TRBV2
d_gene: TRBD1
CDR3aa: CASNGGTGGNEQFF

j_gene: TRBJ2-1
v_gene: TRBV12-3/TRBV12-4
d_gene: NA
CDR3aa: CASSHSGDEQFF

j_gene: TRBJ1-4
v_gene: TRBV5-1
d_gene: NA
CDR3aa: CASSAPDLSSEKLFF

j_gene: TRBJ1-5
v_gene: TRBV9
d_gene: NA
CDR3aa: CASSVDGNSNQPQHF

j_gene: TRBJ2-3
v_gene: TRBV7-2
d_gene: NA
CDR3aa: CASSLAQPRIDTQYF

j_gene: TRBJ2-5
v_gene: TRBV4-2
d_gene: NA
CDR3aa: CASSQESPYETQYF

j_gene: TRBJ1-1
v_gene: TRBV6-5
d_gene: NA
CDR3aa: CASSIGGREAFF

j_gene: TRBJ2-6
v_gene: TRBV7-9
d_gene: TRBD2
CDR3aa: CASSTNDPTSGGLGKPSGANVLTF

j_gene: TRBJ2-6
v_gene: TRBV10-2
d_gene: TRBD1
CDR3aa: CASIGTGPTGANVLTF

j_gene: TRBJ2-1
v_gene: TRBV19
d_gene: TRBD1
CDR3aa: CASTPMWDRRKYGYNEQFF

j_gene: TRBJ2-7
v_gene: TRBV9
d_gene: NA
CDR3aa: CASSVVSRGEQYF

j_gene: TRBJ2-1
v_gene: TRBV7-8
d_gene: NA
CDR3aa: CASSPVRSGSDNEQFF

j_gene: TRBJ2-3
v_gene: TRBV5-6
d_gene: NA
CDR3aa: CASSLLIRRERSTDTQYF

j_gene: TRBJ2-1
v_gene: TRBV18
d_gene: NA
CDR3aa: CASSPYFTGRSYNEQFF

j_gene: TRBJ1-5
v_gene: TRBV7-9
d_gene: TRBD1
CDR3aa: CASSQGQGIGTQHF

j_gene: TRBJ2-7
v_gene: TRBV7-8
d_gene: NA
CDR3aa: CASSPDRRLEQYF

j_gene: TRBJ1-1
v_gene: TRBV28
d_gene: NA
CDR3aa: CASISGFMNTEAFF